Listed below are T cell receptor beta chains from one sample, sequenced in a study of blood T cells in healthy people across ages. A single record per CDR3 protein comes from TCRdb applying MiXCR to the 5' RACE reads. The sample gives approximately 1.5 million distinct CDR3 sequences, about 45% of which show up once; over 3.5% is in the top ten. Source material: blood. The receptors shown here come from a woman between 18 and 29 years old in good health. The CDR3 runs from the conserved cysteine through the conserved F or W. Fields, in order: J gene, D gene, clone size, V gene, CDR3 protein, CDR3 DNA. A D gene is named only where the DNA matches it firmly. A row's size may be missing; if present it is once, few, many or a size class.

J: TRBJ2-6; D: NA; size: NA; V: TRBV7-9; CDR3: CASSPRTALSGANVLTF; DNA: TGTGCCAGCAGCCCTAGGACGGCCCTCTCTGGGGCCAACGTCCTGACTTTC
J: TRBJ1-4; D: TRBD1; size: NA; V: TRBV12-3/TRBV12-4; CDR3: CASSFGQGTNEKLFF; DNA: TGTGCCAGCAGTTTTGGACAGGGTACTAATGAAAAACTGTTTTTT
J: TRBJ2-1; D: NA; size: NA; V: TRBV20-1; CDR3: CSARVQNDEQFF; DNA: TGCAGTGCTAGAGTTCAGAACGATGAGCAGTTCTTC
J: TRBJ1-4; D: TRBD1; size: once; V: TRBV5-1; CDR3: CASSLVLRDRANEKLFF; DNA: TGCGCCAGCAGCTTGGTCCTAAGGGACAGAGCAAATGAAAAACTGTTTTTT
J: TRBJ2-7; D: NA; size: NA; V: TRBV9; CDR3: CASSVATGTTNEQYF; DNA: TGTGCCAGCAGCGTAGCTACAGGGACAACGAATGAGCAGTACTTC
J: TRBJ1-1; D: NA; size: NA; V: TRBV6-5; CDR3: CASSYSSLMEKAFF; DNA: TGTGCCAGCAGTTACTCGAGCTTAATGGAAAAGGCTTTCTTT
J: TRBJ2-5; D: NA; size: few; V: TRBV15; CDR3: CATSRDIETQYF; DNA: TGTGCCACCAGCAGAGATATAGAGACCCAGTACTTC
J: TRBJ1-6; D: TRBD1; size: NA; V: TRBV27; CDR3: CASSLRDSPLRSPLHF; DNA: TGTGCCAGCAGTTTAAGGGACAGTCCTCTGAGGTCACCCCTCCACTTT
J: TRBJ2-7; D: NA; size: NA; V: TRBV19; CDR3: CASSAPGRNSYEQYF; DNA: TGTGCCAGTAGTGCCCCGGGACGGAACTCCTACGAGCAGTACTTC
J: TRBJ2-7; D: TRBD2; size: NA; V: TRBV11-2; CDR3: CASSSGLAQNKQYF; DNA: TGTGCCAGCAGCTCGGGACTAGCGCAGAACAAGCAGTACTTC
J: TRBJ2-5; D: NA; size: NA; V: TRBV14; CDR3: CASSYYHWEQYF; DNA: TGTGCCAGCAGCTACTACCATTGGGAGCAGTACTTC
J: TRBJ1-1; D: NA; size: NA; V: TRBV7-9; CDR3: CASTKFGGTEAFF; DNA: TGTGCCAGCACTAAATTCGGGGGCACTGAAGCTTTCTTT
J: TRBJ2-1; D: TRBD1; size: NA; V: TRBV7-9; CDR3: CASSSSRGLYNEQFF; DNA: TGTGCCAGCAGCTCATCCAGGGGGCTCTACAATGAGCAGTTCTTC
J: TRBJ2-5; D: NA; size: NA; V: TRBV9; CDR3: CASSVESTVETQYF; DNA: TGTGCCAGCAGCGTAGAAAGTACGGTTGAGACCCAGTACTTC
J: TRBJ1-2; D: NA; size: few; V: TRBV20-1; CDR3: CSAGGRYGYTF; DNA: TGCAGTGCTGGGGGGAGGTATGGCTACACCTTC
J: TRBJ2-2; D: TRBD2; size: NA; V: TRBV25-1; CDR3: CASSEGGHTGELFF; DNA: TGTGCCAGCAGTGAGGGAGGGCACACCGGGGAGCTGTTTTTT
J: TRBJ1-1; D: NA; size: NA; V: TRBV30; CDR3: CAYTPRGWNTEAFF; DNA: TGTGCCTATACGCCCCGGGGATGGAACACTGAAGCTTTCTTT
J: TRBJ2-3; D: TRBD2; size: few; V: TRBV27; CDR3: CASSLSPSGGTDTQYF; DNA: TGTGCCAGCAGTTTATCGCCTAGCGGTGGCACAGATACGCAGTATTTT
J: TRBJ1-2; D: NA; size: once; V: TRBV27; CDR3: CAGSLKHIGYGYTF; DNA: TGTGCCGGCAGTTTAAAACATATCGGGTATGGCTACACCTTC
J: TRBJ2-2; D: NA; size: NA; V: TRBV20-1; CDR3: CSAPGDTGELFF; DNA: TGCAGTGCTCCAGGGGACACCGGGGAGCTGTTTTTT
J: TRBJ1-2; D: NA; size: few; V: TRBV27; CDR3: CASSFGRTDYGYTF; DNA: TGTGCCAGCAGTTTCGGCAGGACTGACTATGGCTACACCTTC
J: TRBJ1-1; D: TRBD1; size: many; V: TRBV12-3/TRBV12-4; CDR3: CASRDPRGATEAFF; DNA: TGTGCCAGCAGGGATCCCAGGGGGGCGACTGAAGCTTTCTTT
J: TRBJ1-1; D: NA; size: NA; V: TRBV4-3; CDR3: CASKLTMNTEAFF; DNA: TGCGCCTCCAAACTGACGATGAACACTGAAGCTTTCTTT
J: TRBJ1-4; D: TRBD1; size: NA; V: TRBV4-3; CDR3: CASSHRQGAGNEKLFF; DNA: TGCGCCAGCAGCCACCGACAGGGGGCTGGTAATGAAAAACTGTTTTTT
J: TRBJ1-1; D: NA; size: many; V: TRBV29-1; CDR3: CSARNTEAFF; DNA: TGCAGCGCCAGGAACACTGAAGCTTTCTTT
J: TRBJ1-1; D: NA; size: NA; V: TRBV3-1; CDR3: CASSLPSGEAFF; DNA: TGTGCCAGCAGCCTACCCAGCGGGGAAGCTTTCTTT
J: TRBJ2-7; D: NA; size: NA; V: TRBV4-1; CDR3: CASSQLTGYEQYF; DNA: TGCGCCAGCAGCCAACTTACAGGGTACGAGCAGTACTTC
J: TRBJ2-3; D: TRBD2; size: many; V: TRBV4-3; CDR3: CASSQDVGGGATDTQYF; DNA: TGCGCCAGCAGCCAAGATGTGGGCGGGGGGGCCACAGATACGCAGTATTTT
J: TRBJ1-5; D: NA; size: few; V: TRBV20-1; CDR3: CSARDQGSSENQPQHF; DNA: TGCAGTGCTAGAGATCAGGGATCATCTGAAAATCAGCCCCAGCATTTT
J: TRBJ1-2; D: NA; size: NA; V: TRBV11-2; CDR3: CASSLVNAGNGYTF; DNA: TGTGCCAGCAGCTTAGTCAATGCCGGGAATGGCTACACCTTC
J: TRBJ2-5; D: NA; size: NA; V: TRBV2; CDR3: CASSELQETQYF; DNA: TGTGCCAGCAGTGAACTACAAGAGACCCAGTACTTC
J: TRBJ1-2; D: NA; size: few; V: TRBV4-1; CDR3: CASSQEGLRYTF; DNA: TGCGCCAGCAGCCAAGAAGGGTTACGCTACACCTTC
J: TRBJ2-7; D: TRBD1; size: NA; V: TRBV9; CDR3: CASSVETGQGIYEQYF; DNA: TGTGCCAGCAGCGTAGAGACGGGACAGGGCATCTACGAGCAGTACTTC
J: TRBJ2-1; D: NA; size: NA; V: TRBV12-3/TRBV12-4; CDR3: CASSPRWQTRNEQFF; DNA: TGTGCCAGCAGTCCCCGTTGGCAGACTCGCAATGAGCAGTTCTTC
J: TRBJ1-2; D: NA; size: NA; V: TRBV24-1; CDR3: CATSDPRGGNYGYTF; DNA: TGTGCCACCAGTGACCCCCGTGGCGGGAACTATGGCTACACCTTC
J: TRBJ2-2; D: NA; size: NA; V: TRBV4-3; CDR3: CASSQGRGEYTGELFF; DNA: TGCGCCAGCAGCCAAGGGAGGGGGGAGTACACCGGGGAGCTGTTTTTT
J: TRBJ2-1; D: NA; size: NA; V: TRBV5-1; CDR3: CASSTPRGGSYNEQFF; DNA: TGCGCCAGCAGCACCCCTCGGGGCGGGTCCTACAATGAGCAGTTCTTC
J: TRBJ2-5; D: TRBD2; size: NA; V: TRBV9; CDR3: CASSVSSGSVNEQYF; DNA: TGTGCCAGCAGCGTAAGTAGCGGGAGTGTAAATGAGCAGTACTTC
J: TRBJ2-7; D: NA; size: few; V: TRBV20-1; CDR3: CSARDIVGHSYEQYF; DNA: TGCAGTGCTAGAGATATTGTGGGACACTCCTACGAGCAGTACTTC
J: TRBJ2-7; D: NA; size: once; V: TRBV11-2; CDR3: CASSLEVGVVYEQYF; DNA: TGTGCCAGCAGCTTAGAGGTAGGAGTGGTCTACGAGCAGTACTTC
J: TRBJ2-7; D: NA; size: NA; V: TRBV30; CDR3: CAWGPFGNEQYF; DNA: TGTGCCTGGGGTCCCTTTGGGAACGAGCAGTACTTC
J: TRBJ2-7; D: TRBD2; size: few; V: TRBV7-2; CDR3: CASSLILAGGSYEQYF; DNA: TGTGCCAGCAGCTTAATCCTAGCGGGGGGTTCCTACGAGCAGTACTTC
J: TRBJ2-2; D: NA; size: few; V: TRBV20-1; CDR3: CSAKQGAVTGELFF; DNA: TGCAGTGCTAAGCAGGGAGCGGTCACCGGGGAGCTGTTTTTT
J: TRBJ2-7; D: NA; size: NA; V: TRBV3-1; CDR3: CASSHLDSVYEQYF; DNA: TGTGCCAGCAGCCACTTGGACTCAGTGTACGAGCAGTACTTC
J: TRBJ2-6; D: NA; size: NA; V: TRBV6-5; CDR3: CASSYYGPNTGSGANVLTF; DNA: TGTGCCAGCAGTTACTACGGACCCAATACGGGCTCTGGGGCCAACGTCCTGACTTTC
J: TRBJ2-7; D: NA; size: NA; V: TRBV29-1; CDR3: CSVGEQGGEQYF; DNA: TGCAGCGTTGGGGAACAGGGCGGCGAGCAGTACTTC
J: TRBJ2-1; D: NA; size: once; V: TRBV4-3; CDR3: CAGSQEASSYNEQFF; DNA: TGCGCCGGCAGCCAAGAGGCAAGCTCCTACAATGAGCAGTTCTTC
J: TRBJ2-1; D: NA; size: NA; V: TRBV6-5; CDR3: CASSYSFGDEQFF; DNA: TGTGCCAGCAGTTACTCGTTTGGGGATGAGCAGTTCTTC
J: TRBJ1-2; D: NA; size: many; V: TRBV12-3/TRBV12-4; CDR3: CASTLGAVNYGYTF; DNA: TGTGCCAGCACCCTCGGGGCAGTCAACTATGGCTACACCTTC
J: TRBJ2-7; D: NA; size: few; V: TRBV10-3; CDR3: CAIRQAGNYEQYF; DNA: TGTGCCATCCGACAGGCCGGAAACTACGAGCAGTACTTC
J: TRBJ1-2; D: NA; size: few; V: TRBV18; CDR3: CASSPGQNFNYGYTF; DNA: TGTGCCAGCTCACCAGGGCAGAACTTTAACTATGGCTACACCTTC
J: TRBJ2-1; D: TRBD2; size: few; V: TRBV6-5; CDR3: CASSYFAGGLNEQFF; DNA: TGTGCCAGCAGTTACTTCGCGGGGGGTCTGAATGAGCAGTTCTTC